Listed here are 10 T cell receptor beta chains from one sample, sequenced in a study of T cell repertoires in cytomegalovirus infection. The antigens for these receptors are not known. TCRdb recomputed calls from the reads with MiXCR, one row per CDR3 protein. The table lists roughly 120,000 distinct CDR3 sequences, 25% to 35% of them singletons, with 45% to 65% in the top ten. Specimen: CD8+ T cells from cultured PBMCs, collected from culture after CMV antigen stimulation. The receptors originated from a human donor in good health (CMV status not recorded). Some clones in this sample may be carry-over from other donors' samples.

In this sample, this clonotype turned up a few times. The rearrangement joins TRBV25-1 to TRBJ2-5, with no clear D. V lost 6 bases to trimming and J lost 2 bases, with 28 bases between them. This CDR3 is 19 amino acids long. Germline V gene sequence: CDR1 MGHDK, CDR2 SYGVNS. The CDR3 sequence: CASSRTTFDGTPKQETQYF. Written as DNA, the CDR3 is TGTGCCAGCAGCCGCACAACATTCGATGGAACCCCAAAGCAAGAGACCCAGTACTTC.

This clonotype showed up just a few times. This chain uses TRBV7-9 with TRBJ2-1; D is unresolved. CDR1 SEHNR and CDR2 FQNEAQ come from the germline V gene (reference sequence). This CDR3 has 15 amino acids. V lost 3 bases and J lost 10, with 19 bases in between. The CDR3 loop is CASSFRVDLTWEQFF. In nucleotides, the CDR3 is TGTGCCAGCAGCTTTCGGGTGGATCTGACATGGGAGCAGTTCTTC. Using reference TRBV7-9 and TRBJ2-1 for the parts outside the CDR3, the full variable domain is DTGVSQNPRHKITKRGQNVTFRCDPISEHNRLYWYRQTLGQGPEFLTYFQNEAQLEKSRLLSDRFSAERPKGSFSTLEIQRTEQGDSAMYLCASSFRVDLTWEQFFGPGTRLTVL.

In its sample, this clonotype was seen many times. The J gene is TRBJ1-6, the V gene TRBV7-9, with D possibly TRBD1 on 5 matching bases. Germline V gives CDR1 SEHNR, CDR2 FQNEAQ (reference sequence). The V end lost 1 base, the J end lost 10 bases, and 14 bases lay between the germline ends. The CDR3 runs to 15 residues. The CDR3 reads CASSLVQGGTSPLHF. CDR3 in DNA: TGTGCCAGCAGCTTAGTGCAGGGAGGAACATCACCCCTCCACTTT. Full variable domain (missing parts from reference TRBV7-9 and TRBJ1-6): DTGVSQNPRHKITKRGQNVTFRCDPISEHNRLYWYRQTLGQGPEFLTYFQNEAQLEKSRLLSDRFSAERPKGSFSTLEIQRTEQGDSAMYLCASSLVQGGTSPLHFGNGTRLTVT.

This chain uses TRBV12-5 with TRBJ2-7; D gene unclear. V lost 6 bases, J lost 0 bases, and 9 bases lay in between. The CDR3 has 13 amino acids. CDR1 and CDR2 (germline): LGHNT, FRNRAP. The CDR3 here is CASGAGNSYEQYF. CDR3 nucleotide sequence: TGTGCTAGTGGGGCAGGAAACTCCTACGAGCAGTACTTC.

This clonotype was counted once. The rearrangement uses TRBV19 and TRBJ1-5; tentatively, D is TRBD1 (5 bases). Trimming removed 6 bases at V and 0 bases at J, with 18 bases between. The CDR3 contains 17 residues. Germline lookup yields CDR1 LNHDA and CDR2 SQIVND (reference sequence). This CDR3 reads CASSGGLTPYSNQPQHF. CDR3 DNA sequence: TGTGCCAGTAGCGGGGGACTAACCCCTTATAGCAATCAGCCCCAGCATTTT.

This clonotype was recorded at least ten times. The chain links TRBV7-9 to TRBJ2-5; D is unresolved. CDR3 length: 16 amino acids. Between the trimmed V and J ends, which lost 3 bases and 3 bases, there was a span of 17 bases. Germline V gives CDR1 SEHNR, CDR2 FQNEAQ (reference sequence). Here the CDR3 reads CASSFRDPSPEETQYF. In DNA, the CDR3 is TGTGCCAGCAGCTTTAGAGATCCCAGCCCAGAAGAGACCCAGTACTTC.

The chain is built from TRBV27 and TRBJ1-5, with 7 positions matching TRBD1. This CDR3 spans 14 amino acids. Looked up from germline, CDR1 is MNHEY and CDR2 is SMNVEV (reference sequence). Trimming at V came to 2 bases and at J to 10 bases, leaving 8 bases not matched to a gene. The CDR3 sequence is CASSLTPTGHPQHF. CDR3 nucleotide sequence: TGTGCCAGCAGTTTAACACCGACAGGGCATCCCCAGCATTTT.

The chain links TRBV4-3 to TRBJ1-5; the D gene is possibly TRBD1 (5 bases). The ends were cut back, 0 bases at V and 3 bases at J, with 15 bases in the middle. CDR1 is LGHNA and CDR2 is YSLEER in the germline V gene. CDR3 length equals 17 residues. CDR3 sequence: CASSQDLRGSPNQPQHF. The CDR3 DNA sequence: TGCGCCAGCAGCCAAGATCTCCGGGGCAGTCCCAATCAGCCCCAGCATTTT.

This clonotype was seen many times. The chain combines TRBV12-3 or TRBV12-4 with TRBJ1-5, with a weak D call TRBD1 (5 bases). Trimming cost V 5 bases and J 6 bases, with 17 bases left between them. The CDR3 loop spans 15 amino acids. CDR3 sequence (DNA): TGTGCCAGCAGTCCCATGGGACCGTCCAGTCAGCCCCAGCATTTT. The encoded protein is CASSPMGPSSQPQHF.

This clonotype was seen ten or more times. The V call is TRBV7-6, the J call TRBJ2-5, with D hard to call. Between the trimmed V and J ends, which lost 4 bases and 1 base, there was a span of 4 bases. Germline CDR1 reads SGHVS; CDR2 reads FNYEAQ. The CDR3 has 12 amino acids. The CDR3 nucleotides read TGTGCCAGCAGCTACCTCCAAGAGACCCAGTACTTC. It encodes CASSYLQETQYF.